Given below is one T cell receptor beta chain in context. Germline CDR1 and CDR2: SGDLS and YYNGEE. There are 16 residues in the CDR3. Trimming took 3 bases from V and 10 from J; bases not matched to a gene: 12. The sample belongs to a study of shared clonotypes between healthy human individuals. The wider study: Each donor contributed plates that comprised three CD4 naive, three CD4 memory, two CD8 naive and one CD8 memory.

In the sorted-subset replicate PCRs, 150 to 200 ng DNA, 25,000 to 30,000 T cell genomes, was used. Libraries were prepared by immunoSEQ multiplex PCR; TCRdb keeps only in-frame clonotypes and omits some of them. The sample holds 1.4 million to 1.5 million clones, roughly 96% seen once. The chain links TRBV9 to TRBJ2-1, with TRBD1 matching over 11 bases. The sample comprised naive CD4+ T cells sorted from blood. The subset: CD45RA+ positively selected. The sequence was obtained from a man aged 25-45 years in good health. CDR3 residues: CASSGGPGQGATEQFF. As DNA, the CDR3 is TGTGCCAGCAGCGGGGGGCCTGGACAGGGGGCAACGGAGCAGTTCTTC.